The 14 T cell receptor beta chains below all came from one sample that was sequenced in a study of OX40 agonist ivuxolimab in advanced cancers. The library relied on the immunoSEQ multiplex PCR assay. This is the immuneACCESS table as TCRdb keeps it, with only in-frame sequences that have V and J called. A part of the clones is gone; compared with another copy, unresolved V genes explain less than half, and the rest is unexplained. The sample table shows approximately 60,000 clones, and 88% are seen once. The ten biggest clones cover roughly 11% of the sample. The specimen was CD4+ or CD8+ T cells sorted from blood, collected in a trial of the OX40 agonist ivuxolimab. These receptors originate from an adult with an advanced solid tumor such as melanoma, head and neck, liver or kidney cancer.

This chain links TRBV9 with TRBJ1-2; maybe TRBD1 (5 bases). The germline V gene encodes CDR1 SGDLS and CDR2 YYNGEE. V gave up 6 bases and J gave up 3 bases, with 12 bases separating them. The CDR3 extends over 13 amino acids. The CDR3 region has the DNA TGTGCCAGCACCCTGGGGGGGGACTATGGCTACACCTTC. Protein: CASTLGGDYGYTF.

The V and J genes are TRBV7-9 and TRBJ2-5; D is unresolved. Germline loops: CDR1 SEHNR, CDR2 FQNEAQ (reference sequence). Trimming stripped 1 base from V and 6 bases from J, with 0 bases between. CDR3 length: 10 residues. The CDR3 loop reads CASSLETQYF. In nucleotides, the CDR3 is TGTGCCAGCAGCTTAGAGACCCAGTACTTC.

The chain is built from TRBV11-3 and TRBJ1-1; unclear D gene. Trimming shortened V by 1 base and J by 4 bases, and 7 bases separated the two germline ends. This CDR3 has 13 amino acids. Germline CDR1 is SGHNT and CDR2 is YENEEA. The CDR3 DNA reads as TGTGCCAGCAGCTTAGTACGATTCACTGAAGCTTTCTTT. Protein product: CASSLVRFTEAFF. The whole variable domain, filled in from reference TRBV11-3 and TRBJ1-1, reads EAGVVQSPRYKIIEKKQPVAFWCNPISGHNTLYWYLQNLGQGPELLIRYENEEAVDDSQLPKDRFSAERLKGVDSTLKIQPAELGDSAVYLCASSLVRFTEAFFGQGTRLTVV.

The V gene is TRBV27, the J gene TRBJ2-7; 9 bases are shared with TRBD1. The length of the CDR3 is 15 residues. CDR1 and CDR2 from the germline V gene are MNHEY and SMNVEV (reference sequence). V trimming: 5 bases; J trimming: 3 bases; junction bases outside the gene matches: 8. The CDR3 bases are TGTGCCAGCAGTCTGCAGGGGACAGGGCACTACGAGCAGTACGTC. Residues: CASSLQGTGHYEQYV.

This chain joins TRBV19 and TRBJ2-1, with D unresolved. Deletions cut 3 bases from V and 7 bases from J, with 13 bases between. The germline V gene encodes CDR1 LNHDA and CDR2 SQIVND (reference sequence). The CDR3 totals 14 residues. CDR3 sequence: CASSIQNEANEQFF. In DNA, the CDR3 is TGTGCCAGTAGTATTCAAAATGAGGCGAATGAGCAGTTCTTC.

The chain links TRBV27 to TRBJ1-3; D gene uncertain. CDR3 length equals 14 residues. Germline V CDR1 and CDR2: MNHEY, SMNVEV (reference sequence). V was trimmed by 7 bases and J by 2 bases, leaving 12 bases between them. DNA for the CDR3: TGTGCCAGCAAACGAGCGGCGACTGGAAACACCATATATTTT. Translating it yields CASKRAATGNTIYF.

The V and J genes are TRBV5-1 and TRBJ2-7; a possible D gene is TRBD2 (5 bases). The CDR3 totals 14 residues. Trimming cost V 0 bases and J 5 bases, with 12 bases left between them. From germline, CDR1 is SGHRS and CDR2 YFSETQ. CDR3 in DNA: TGCGCCAGCAGCTTGGTTCGTGGGAGCGACGAGCAGTACTTC. The encoded protein is CASSLVRGSDEQYF.

This rearrangement joins TRBV6-1 to TRBJ2-7, with D unclear. V was pared by 2 bases and J by 5 bases, with 7 bases between. Per germline, CDR1 MNHNS and CDR2 SASEGT. CDR3 length equals 12 residues. The DNA for the CDR3 is TGTGCCAGCAGTGAACTCCGTGACGAGCAGTACTTC. Translated: CASSELRDEQYF.

V is TRBV11-2 and J is TRBJ2-3, with D tentatively TRBD1 or TRBD2 (5 bases each). The germline V gene has CDR1 SGHAT and CDR2 FQNNGV. This CDR3 region has 16 residues. Trimming took 5 bases from V and 8 from J, leaving 23 bases between them. DNA of the CDR3: TGTGCCAGCAGCCCCGTCCCGGGGCCGGGCCCCGGTACGCAGTATTTT. Its protein product is CASSPVPGPGPGTQYF. The complete variable domain, with remaining parts taken from reference TRBV11-2 and TRBJ2-3, reads EAGVAQSPRYKIIEKRQSVAFWCNPISGHATLYWYQQILGQGPKLLIQFQNNGVVDDSQLPKDRFSAERLKGVDSTLKIQPAKLEDSAVYLCASSPVPGPGPGTQYFGPGTRLTVL.

The rearrangement joins TRBV19 to TRBJ2-7; 11 positions match TRBD2. J lost 2 bases, V lost 3 bases, and 6 bases had no gene match. The germline V gene has CDR1 LNHDA and CDR2 SQIVND (reference sequence). The CDR3 covers 16 residues. In DNA form, the CDR3 reads TGTGCCAGTAGTATGTTAGCGGGAGGGCCAACCTACGAGCAGTACTTC. This translates into CASSMLAGGPTYEQYF. Supplemented by reference TRBV19 and TRBJ2-7, the full variable domain reads DGGITQSPKYLFRKEGQNVTLSCEQNLNHDAMYWYRQDPGQGLRLIYYSQIVNDFQKGDIAEGYSVSREKKESFPLTVTSAQKNPTAFYLCASSMLAGGPTYEQYFGPGTRLTVT.

The V and J genes are TRBV28 and TRBJ2-3, with 7 positions matching TRBD2. CDR1 and CDR2 (germline): MDHEN, SYDVKM. This CDR3 contains 19 residues. V lost 5 bases to trimming and J lost 3 bases; unmatched junction nucleotides: 20. Here the CDR3 reads CASSPGGSWDGRYTDTQYF. The DNA of the CDR3 is TGTGCCAGCAGTCCCGGGGGGAGTTGGGACGGGAGGTATACAGATACGCAGTATTTT.

The CDR3 sequence: CASSHGTTEAFF. As DNA, the CDR3 is TGTGCCAGCAGCCACGGGACAACTGAAGCTTTCTTT. This sequence joins TRBV11-2 and TRBJ1-1, with D perhaps matching TRBD1 (6 bases). The germline V gene encodes CDR1 SGHAT and CDR2 FQNNGV. The CDR3 totals 12 residues. V lost 5 bases and J lost 5, with 9 bases in between. Looking up the rest from reference TRBV11-2 and TRBJ1-1 gives the full variable domain: EAGVAQSPRYKIIEKRQSVAFWCNPISGHATLYWYQQILGQGPKLLIQFQNNGVVDDSQLPKDRFSAERLKGVDSTLKIQPAKLEDSAVYLCASSHGTTEAFFGQGTRLTVV.

The V gene is TRBV4-1, the J gene TRBJ2-3; 8 nucleotides align to TRBD1. Losses at the gene ends were 0 bases for V and 1 base for J; bases not matched to a gene: 12. This CDR3 region has 19 residues. CDR1 MGHRA and CDR2 YSYEKL come from the germline V gene. CDR3 in amino acids: CASSQDGFKQTGGTDTQYF. DNA of the CDR3: TGCGCCAGCAGCCAAGATGGGTTTAAGCAGACAGGGGGCACAGATACGCAGTATTTT.

The CDR3 DNA is TGTGCCAGCAGCCCGACGGTTGGGTCTGCCACGTCGGGCTATGGCTACACCTTC. This codes for CASSPTVGSATSGYGYTF. This rearrangement joins TRBV7-6 to TRBJ1-2; D remains unclear. The ends were cut back, 5 bases at V and 4 bases at J, with 26 bases in the middle. In germline, CDR1 is SGHVS, CDR2 FNYEAQ. The CDR3 is 18 residues long.